These T cell receptor beta chains were read from a single sample in a study of T cells expressing NK-cell markers. TCRdb re-called the 5' RACE reads and catalogs CDR3 proteins one per entry, DNA excluded. The table for this sample gives fewer than 18,000 distinct CDR3 sequences. The sample was blood T cells: a sorted CD56 or NKG2C T cell subset, CD4+ or CD8+ T cells, or bulk PBMC T cells (not recorded which). The origin of the receptors is a man aged 18 to 69 in good health. CDR3s include the opening cysteine and the closing phenylalanine or tryptophan.

TRBV2,TRBJ2-1,CASRNSGRSQFF
TRBV7-2,TRBJ2-7,CASSISGWPYEQYF
TRBV4-3,TRBJ2-3,CASSPFGGHADTQYF
TRBV20-1,TRBJ1-1,CSASFILNTEAFF
TRBV27,TRBJ2-1,CASSSLTSGSGDEQFF
TRBV20-1,TRBJ2-2,CSATGAAGPNTGELFF
TRBV18,TRBJ2-7,CASSPTGLVYEQYF
TRBV5-1,TRBJ1-1,CASSSLTNTEAFF
TRBV7-6,TRBJ2-2,CASSLGGEAGELFF
TRBV12-3/TRBV12-4,TRBJ1-3,CASSLNTGAPLGNTIYF
TRBV4-3,TRBJ2-7,CASSQDVSYYEQYF
TRBV12-3/TRBV12-4,TRBJ2-1,CASSSSRGYNEQFF
TRBV11-2,TRBJ2-3,CASSLGGKDTQYF
TRBV7-8,TRBJ1-3,CASSSISGNTIYF
TRBV20-1,TRBJ2-7,CSAELVLGAPGEQYF
TRBV7-2,TRBJ1-2,CASSQIRDRGLLTF
TRBV7-6,TRBJ2-7,CASSLGPIDRVQEQYF
TRBV5-1,TRBJ2-2,CASSLARGQGGAGELFF
TRBV11-2,TRBJ2-1,CASSFSIRTSANEQFF
TRBV20-1,TRBJ1-6,CSARGQGNSPLHF